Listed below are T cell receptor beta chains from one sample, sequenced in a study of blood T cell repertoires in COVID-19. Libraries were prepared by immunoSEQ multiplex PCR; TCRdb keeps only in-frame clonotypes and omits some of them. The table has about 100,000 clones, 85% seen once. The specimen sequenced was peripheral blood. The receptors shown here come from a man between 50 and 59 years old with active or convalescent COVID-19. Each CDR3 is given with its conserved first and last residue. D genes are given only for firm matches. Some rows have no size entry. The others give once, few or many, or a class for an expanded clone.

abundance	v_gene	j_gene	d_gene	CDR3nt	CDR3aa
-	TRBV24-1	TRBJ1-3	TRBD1	TGTGCCACCAGTGATTCCGGACAGGGCACAGGAAACACCATATATTTT	CATSDSGQGTGNTIYF
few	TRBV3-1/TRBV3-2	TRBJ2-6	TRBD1	TGTGCCAGCAGCCTGGACAGGCACTCTGGGGCCAACGTCCTGACTTTC	CASSLDRHSGANVLTF
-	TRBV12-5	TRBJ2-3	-	TGTGCTAGTGGTTTAGGGGCAGATACGCAGTATTTT	CASGLGADTQYF
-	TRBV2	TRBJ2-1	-	TGTGCCAGCAGGATGATTGACTCTCCCTACAATGAGCAGTTCTTC	CASRMIDSPYNEQFF
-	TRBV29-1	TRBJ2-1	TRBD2	TGCAGCGCAGTTGGACCCGGGACTACATACAATGAGCAGTTCTTC	CSAVGPGTTYNEQFF
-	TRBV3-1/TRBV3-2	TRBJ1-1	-	TGTGCCAGCAGCCGATCACAGGAGACTGAAGCTTTCTTT	CASSRSQETEAFF
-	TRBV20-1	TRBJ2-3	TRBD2	TGCAGTGCTAGTCCCCTTAAGGCGGCGGGAGTCGCAGATACGCAGTATTTT	CSASPLKAAGVADTQYF
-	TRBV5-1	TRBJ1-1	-	TGCGCCAGCAGCCCATCCGAGATGAACACTGAAGCTTTCTTT	CASSPSEMNTEAFF
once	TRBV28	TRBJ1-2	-	TGTGCCAGCAGTCCGTCCCTGGGCTTTTATGGCTACACCTTC	CASSPSLGFYGYTF
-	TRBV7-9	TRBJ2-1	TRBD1	TGTGCCAGCAGCTCAGGGACAGGGTTCAATGAGCAGTTCTTC	CASSSGTGFNEQFF
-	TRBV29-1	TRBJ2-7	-	TGCAGCGTCAGAATACGGGGGTACGAGCAGTACTTC	CSVRIRGYEQYF
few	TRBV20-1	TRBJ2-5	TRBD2	TGCAGTGCTAGTACCGGGACTAGCGGCCAAGAGACCCAGTACTTC	CSASTGTSGQETQYF
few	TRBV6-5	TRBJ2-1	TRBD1	TGTGCCACCAAGGACAGGGCAACCTACAATGAGCAGTTCTTC	CATKDRATYNEQFF
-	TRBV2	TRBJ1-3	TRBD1	TGTGCCAGCAGTGAAGCGAATATGGACAGGGCTGGAAACACCATATATTTT	CASSEANMDRAGNTIYF
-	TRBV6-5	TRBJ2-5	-	TGTGCCAGCAGCGCCCAGGGCTCCGAGACCCAGTACTTC	CASSAQGSETQYF
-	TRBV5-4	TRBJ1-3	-	TGTGCCAGCAGCTTTCCGGGGGGGGCCGGAAACACCATATATTTT	CASSFPGGAGNTIYF
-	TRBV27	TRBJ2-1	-	TGTGCCAGCAGCTCGGGATACAATGAGCAGTTCTTC	CASSSGYNEQFF
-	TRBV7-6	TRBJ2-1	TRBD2	TGTGCCAGCAGCTGGACTAGCGGGATCGCCAATGAGCAGTTCTTC	CASSWTSGIANEQFF
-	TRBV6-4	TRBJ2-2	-	TGTGCCAGCAGGGATCAGGGGAACACCGGGGAGCTGTTTTTT	CASRDQGNTGELFF
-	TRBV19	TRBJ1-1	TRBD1	TGTGCCAGTAGTCCGCCGGGACAGCGGAACCTGAACACTGAAGCTTTCTTT	CASSPPGQRNLNTEAFF
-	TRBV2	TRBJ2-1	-	TGTGCCAGCAGGCGAGCGGGTCTTTACAATGAGCAGTTCTTC	CASRRAGLYNEQFF
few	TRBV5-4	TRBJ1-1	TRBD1	TGTGCCAGCAGAAGTGGACAGGGGAACACTGAAGCTTTCTTT	CASRSGQGNTEAFF
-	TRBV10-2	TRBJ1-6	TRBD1	TGCGCCACCGGGACAGGCGATAATTCACCCCTCCACTTT	CATGTGDNSPLHF
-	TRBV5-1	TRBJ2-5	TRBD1	TGCGCCAGCAGCTTGGGCGGGACAGGGTTGGAGACCCAGTACTTC	CASSLGGTGLETQYF
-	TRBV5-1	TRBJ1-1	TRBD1	TGCGCCAGCAGCCCGGGTTCGACAGGGGAGACTGAAGCTTTCTTT	CASSPGSTGETEAFF
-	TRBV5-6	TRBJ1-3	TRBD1	TGTGCCAGCAGCTTGGCAGGGGGTGGAAACACCATATATTTT	CASSLAGGGNTIYF
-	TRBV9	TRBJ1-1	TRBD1	TGTGCCAGCAGCGTAGGGGACAGGAACACTGAAGCTTTCTTT	CASSVGDRNTEAFF
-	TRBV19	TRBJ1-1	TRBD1	TGTGCCAGTACCCACGGACAGGAAAAAGACATGAACACTGAAGCTTTCTTT	CASTHGQEKDMNTEAFF
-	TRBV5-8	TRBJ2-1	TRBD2	TGTGCCAGCAGCTTGGCGACTAGCACATCCCCCAATGAGCAGTTCTTC	CASSLATSTSPNEQFF
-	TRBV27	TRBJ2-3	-	TGTGCCAGCAGTATCGACAGGCGATCAGATACGCAGTATTTT	CASSIDRRSDTQYF
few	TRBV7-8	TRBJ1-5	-	TGTGCCAGCAGCTTAGAAGGAGGGATTGATGAGCCCCAGCATTTT	CASSLEGGIDEPQHF
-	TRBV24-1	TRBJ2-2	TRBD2	TGTGCCACCAGTGATTATGACAGCGGGAATGACGGCACCGGGGAGCTGTTTTTT	CATSDYDSGNDGTGELFF
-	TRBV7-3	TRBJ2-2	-	TGTGCATGTCGGGCGAACACCGGGGAGCTGTTTTTT	CACRANTGELFF
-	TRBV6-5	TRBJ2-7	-	TGTGCCAGCAACCAGGAGACTACAACCTACGAGCAGTACTTC	CASNQETTTYEQYF
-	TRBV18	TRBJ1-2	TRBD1	TGTGCCAGCTCACCGGCAGGGGGTTTCCGTGGCTACACCTTC	CASSPAGGFRGYTF
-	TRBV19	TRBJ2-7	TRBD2	TGTGCCAGTTCCACCGGGACTAGAACCTACGAGCAGTACTTC	CASSTGTRTYEQYF
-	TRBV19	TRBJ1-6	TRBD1	TGTGCCAGTAGTAACAGGGGACGGCATTCACCCCTCCACTTT	CASSNRGRHSPLHF
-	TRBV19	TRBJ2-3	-	TGTGCCAGTAGTATAGAACCCGGAGCTACGCAGTATTTT	CASSIEPGATQYF
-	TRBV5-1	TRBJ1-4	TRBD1	TGCGCCAGCAGCTATGAGGGGGCTGGGGAAAAACTGTTTTTT	CASSYEGAGEKLFF
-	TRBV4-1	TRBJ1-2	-	TGCGCCAGCAGCCAAGGCGACAGATTAGTCGATGGCTACACCTTC	CASSQGDRLVDGYTF
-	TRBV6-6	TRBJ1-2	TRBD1	TGTGCCAGCAGTAAAATGACAGGGGATAATGGCTACACCTTC	CASSKMTGDNGYTF
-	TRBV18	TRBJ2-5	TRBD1	TGTGCCAGCTCACCGGAGACAGGGCGAGGGGAGACCCAGTACTTC	CASSPETGRGETQYF
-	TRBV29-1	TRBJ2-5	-	TGCAGCGCTGTCGCCACGGGAGTGGAGACCCAGTACTTC	CSAVATGVETQYF
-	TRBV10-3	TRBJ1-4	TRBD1	TGTGCCATCAGCGGGACAGGGGACGAAAAACTGTTTTTT	CAISGTGDEKLFF
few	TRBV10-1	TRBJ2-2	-	TGCGCCAGCAGCAGTTCGCGGAACTTGGTCACCGGGGAGCTGTTTTTT	CASSSSRNLVTGELFF
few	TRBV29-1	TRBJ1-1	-	TGCAGCGTGGACACCGGGGGGTTT	CSVDTGGF
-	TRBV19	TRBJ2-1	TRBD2	TGTGCCAGTAGTAGGGCTAGCGGGTGGTCAGGGGATTACAATGAGCAGTTCTTC	CASSRASGWSGDYNEQFF
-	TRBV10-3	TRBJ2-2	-	TGTGCCATCAGTGACGGACACCCGAACACCGGGGAGCTGTTTTTT	CAISDGHPNTGELFF
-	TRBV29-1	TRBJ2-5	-	TGCAGCATCAAAGAGACTTTAGAGACCCAGTACTTC	CSIKETLETQYF
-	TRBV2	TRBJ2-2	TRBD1	TGTGCCAGCAGTGAAGAGAGTCCGGGACAGGGGGCCGGGGAGCTGTTTTTT	CASSEESPGQGAGELFF
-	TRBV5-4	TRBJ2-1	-	TGTGCCAGCAGCTCTAAAAACTATGAGCAGTTCTTC	CASSSKNYEQFF
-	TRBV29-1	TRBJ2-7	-	TGCAGCGTTGTATTAGGGGGAGCCTACGAGCAGTACTTC	CSVVLGGAYEQYF
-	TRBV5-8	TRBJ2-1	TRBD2	TGTGCCAGCAGCTCCTCCTACGGGACTAGCTCAGTCAATGAGCAGTTCTTC	CASSSSYGTSSVNEQFF
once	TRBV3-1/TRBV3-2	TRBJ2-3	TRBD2	TGTGCCAGCAGCCCAAGGACTAGCGGTTACACAGATACGCAGTATTTT	CASSPRTSGYTDTQYF
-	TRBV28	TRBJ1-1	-	TGTGCCAGCAGTTCTCCGGGACACTCGAGGTCCACTGAAGCTTTCTTT	CASSSPGHSRSTEAFF
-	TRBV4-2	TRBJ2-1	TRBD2	TGTGCCAGCAGCCAAACATCACTAGCGGGAGCGGTCAATGAGCAGTTCTTC	CASSQTSLAGAVNEQFF